One T cell receptor (beta chain) is described in this entry. Trimming at V came to 9 bases and at J to 3 bases, leaving 2 bases not matched to a gene. The germline V gene encodes CDR1 LNHDA and CDR2 SQIVND (reference sequence). The CDR3 loop spans 12 amino acids. The data were obtained in a study of sequential checkpoint blockade in melanoma. Study as a whole: First-line arms were nivolumab then ipilimumab, or the reverse, randomized 1:1. Both treatment sequences were followed by maintenance nivolumab.

As to treatment: randomized to nivolumab then ipilimumab (arm A) or the reverse (arm B). Live CD3+CD8+ CD19− CD56− cells were sorted from PBMCs. Generated by immunoSEQ multiplex PCR, the TCRdb table keeps only in-frame clones and is missing some. The table shows some 11,000 clones, with approximately 71% occurring only once. The sequence derives from a human donor with melanoma. This sample comprised CD8+ T cells sorted from blood (inferred from file names), obtained from a patient given nivolumab and ipilimumab in sequence. The chain recombines TRBV19 with TRBJ2-3, with 8 bases lining up with TRBD1. The CDR3 nucleotides read TGTGCCAGCCGGACAGGGACAGATACGCAGTATTTT. Residues: CASRTGTDTQYF.